Following are 26 T cell receptor beta chains from one sample sequenced in a study of blood T cell repertoires in COVID-19. The protocol was immunoSEQ multiplex PCR, while the TCRdb copy is restricted to in-frame clones and leaves out a portion. The sample lists 300,000 to 350,000 clones, about 90% occurring once. The sequenced sample was PBMCs or T cells enriched from blood (not recorded which). These receptors came from a man aged 25-45 years who had recovered from COVID-19.

The chain carries TRBV11-2 and TRBJ2-2, with unresolved D. Germline-derived CDR1 and CDR2 are SGHAT and FQNNGV. V was shortened by 0 bases and J by 1 base, with 9 bases between the two germline ends. The CDR3 consists of 16 residues. This CDR3 is CASSLETPMNTGELFF. For the CDR3, the DNA is TGTGCCAGCAGCTTAGAGACACCCATGAACACCGGGGAGCTGTTTTTT.

The chain joins TRBV24-1 to TRBJ1-2; TRBD1 aligns across 9 bases. The junction had 2 bases not matched to a gene; V was cut back by 5 bases and J by 2 bases. The CDR3 is made up of 14 amino acids. Germline V gives CDR1 KGHDR, CDR2 SFDVKD. CDR3 protein: CATSAGTGNYGYTF. Written as DNA, the CDR3 is TGTGCCACCAGTGCCGGGACAGGGAACTATGGCTACACCTTC.

V and J are TRBV11-2 and TRBJ2-7; the D is unclear. Trimming took off 5 bases at V and 3 bases at J, with 11 bases between the two ends. Germline CDR1 and CDR2: SGHAT and FQNNGV. This CDR3 comprises 13 residues. In DNA form, the CDR3 reads TGTGCCAGCAGCCTTAGTGGTAGCTACGAGCAGTACTTC. Translation gives CASSLSGSYEQYF.

The gene calls are TRBV6-5 and TRBJ1-2, with D maybe TRBD1 (5 bases). The CDR3 extends over 14 amino acids. The V end lost 8 bases, the J end lost 0 bases, and 13 bases lay between the germline ends. CDR1 is MNHEY, CDR2 SVGAGI, per germline. CDR3 residues: CASGGDRSNYGYTF. The CDR3 bases are TGTGCCAGCGGGGGGGATAGGTCTAACTATGGCTACACCTTC.

The V and J genes are TRBV7-2 and TRBJ1-3; D ambiguous. V was trimmed by 2 bases and J by 5 bases, leaving 10 bases between them. The CDR3 has 14 residues. Germline V gene sequence: CDR1 SGHTA, CDR2 FQGNSA. The CDR3 loop reads CASSLSGSRNTIYF. CDR3 DNA: TGTGCCAGCAGCTTAAGCGGGTCGCGAAACACCATATATTTT.

The rearrangement joins TRBV2 to TRBJ1-1; TRBD1 aligns across 10 bases. The CDR3 is made up of 14 amino acids. The germline V gene encodes CDR1 SNHLY and CDR2 FYNNEI. With V trimmed by 8 bases and J by 7 bases, 10 bases remained unmatched. The CDR3 reads CASGPTGGEVEAFF. DNA for the CDR3: TGTGCCAGCGGCCCGACAGGGGGCGAGGTTGAAGCTTTCTTT.

The J gene is TRBJ1-2, the V gene TRBV5-1; 8 positions agree with TRBD1. V was pared by 3 bases and J by 8 bases, with 12 bases of the junction left unmatched. This CDR3 has 15 amino acids. Germline assignment: CDR1 SGHRS and CDR2 YFSETQ. The CDR3 DNA reads TGCGCCAGCAGCTCGGACAGGGCGGGGACAATCGGCTACACCTTC. It yields the protein CASSSDRAGTIGYTF.

The genes are TRBV5-5 and TRBJ2-2; a possible D gene is TRBD1 (7 bases). V was shortened by 0 bases and J by 2 bases, with 14 bases between the two germline ends. The CDR3 consists of 17 residues. Germline lookup yields CDR1 SGHKS and CDR2 YYEKEE (reference sequence). CDR3 in DNA: TGTGCCAGCAGCTTGGCCGGGGGACAGATAAACACCGGGGAGCTGTTTTTT. It is translated as CASSLAGGQINTGELFF.

This chain uses TRBV4-2 with TRBJ2-7, with D hard to call. V was clipped by 0 bases and J by 1 base, with 7 bases between them. The CDR3 has 14 amino acids. From germline, CDR1 is LGHNA and CDR2 YNFKEQ. The CDR3 bases are TGTGCCAGCAGCCAAGAGTGGCAGTCCTACGAGCAGTACTTC. Translated, it gives CASSQEWQSYEQYF.

This chain joins TRBV27 and TRBJ1-4, with a tentative D call TRBD1 (5 bases). V lost 4 bases to trimming and J lost 3 bases, with 12 bases between them. The CDR3 is 15 amino acids. Germline assignment: CDR1 MNHEY and CDR2 SMNVEV (reference sequence). The CDR3 sequence: CASSSQTVPNEKLFF. The CDR3 DNA reads TGTGCCAGCAGTTCCCAGACAGTTCCTAATGAAAAACTGTTTTTT.

The rearrangement links TRBV30 to TRBJ2-7; 9 nucleotides match TRBD1. Germline values: CDR1 GTSNPN, CDR2 SVGIG (reference sequence). Trimming cost V 8 bases and J 6 bases; bases outside gene matches: 5. The CDR3 runs to 11 residues. Here the CDR3 DNA reads TGTGCCGGGGACAGGGTAGCCGAGCAGTACTTC. Translation gives CAGDRVAEQYF.

Concerning this clone: The sample holds other DNA sequences that translate to the same CDR3. V and J are TRBV11-2 and TRBJ2-7; weak D call: TRBD1 (7 bases). The CDR3 contains 14 residues. Germline CDR1 reads SGHAT; CDR2 reads FQNNGV. V was cut by 1 base and J by 4 bases, with 11 bases left in between. The CDR3 spells CASSLGQGGYEQYF. CDR3 in DNA: TGTGCCAGCAGCTTAGGGCAGGGGGGATACGAGCAGTACTTC.

CDR3 region: CASSDGLAAYNEQFF. DNA for the CDR3: TGTGCCAGCAGTGATGGACTAGCGGCCTACAATGAGCAGTTCTTC. This chain links TRBV6-4 with TRBJ2-1; 10 bases are shared with TRBD2. V dropped 3 bases and J dropped 2; count of bases not matched to a gene: 1. The CDR3 covers 15 residues. Germline values: CDR1 MRHNA, CDR2 SNTAGT.

V gene TRBV10-1 combines with J gene TRBJ2-6, with D tentatively TRBD1 (6 bases). Germline loops: CDR1 WNHNN, CDR2 SYGVQD (reference sequence). The CDR3 covers 17 residues. The V end lost 0 bases, the J end lost 3 bases, and 12 bases lay between the germline ends. The CDR3 loop is CASSESRGTFGANVLTF. The DNA of the CDR3 is TGCGCCAGCAGTGAGTCCAGGGGAACTTTTGGGGCCAACGTCCTGACTTTC.

This clone has only a few counts. The chain couples TRBV2 to TRBJ1-2; TRBD1 is a possible D gene (5 bases). Trimming took 5 bases from V and 1 from J, leaving 8 bases between them. The CDR3 covers 13 residues. CDR1 SNHLY and CDR2 FYNNEI come from the germline V gene. The CDR3 loop reads CASSIRDNYGYTF. The CDR3 coding sequence is TGTGCCAGCAGTATCAGGGATAACTATGGCTACACCTTC.

The chain has TRBV7-9 and TRBJ1-2, with D unclear. This CDR3 region has 12 residues. CDR1 is SEHNR, CDR2 FQNEAQ, per germline (reference sequence). Between the trimmed V and J ends, which lost 3 bases and 10 bases, there was a span of 12 bases. CDR3 amino acids: CASSFSEESYTF. The CDR3, as DNA: TGTGCCAGCAGCTTCTCTGAGGAATCCTACACCTTC.

This clone was seen just once. The chain links TRBV18 to TRBJ1-2; D gene ambiguous. The germline V gene has CDR1 KGHSH and CDR2 LQKENI. The length of the CDR3 is 14 residues. V lost 0 bases, J lost 4 bases, and 9 bases lay in between. This chain's CDR3 is CASSPPSHLYGYTF. Here the CDR3 DNA reads TGTGCCAGCTCACCACCGAGTCACCTCTATGGCTACACCTTC.

The chain uses TRBV11-3 and TRBJ2-5, with 7 bases fitting TRBD2. Germline V CDR1 and CDR2: SGHNT, YENEEA. The length of the CDR3 is 16 residues. Unmatched junction bases numbered 10, after V lost 1 base and J lost 5 bases. As DNA, the CDR3 is TGTGCCAGCAGCTTAGGAGGAGGCCAGGGAGGGGAGACCCAGTACTTC. Its translation: CASSLGGGQGGETQYF.

V usage is TRBV28 and J usage is TRBJ1-2, with D tentatively TRBD1 (6 bases). Per germline, CDR1 MDHEN and CDR2 SYDVKM. The CDR3 runs 12 residues. Trimming shortened V by 1 base and J by 13 bases, and 13 bases separated the two germline ends. The CDR3 DNA follows: TGTGCCAGCAGTTTATCGGGACAAACTGCCACCTTC. This translates into CASSLSGQTATF.

The V and J genes are TRBV5-8 and TRBJ1-4; 9 bases fit TRBD1. This CDR3 spans 15 amino acids. In germline, CDR1 is SGHTS, CDR2 YDEGEE. V lost 5 bases, J lost 4 bases, and 6 bases stayed unmatched. The CDR3 DNA reads TGTGCCAGCAGGGCGGGACAGGGCTTTAATGAAAAACTGTTTTTT. Translating it yields CASRAGQGFNEKLFF. Full variable domain (missing parts from reference TRBV5-8 and TRBJ1-4): EAGVTQSPTHLIKTRGQQATLRCSPISGHTSVYWYQQALGLGLQFLLWYDEGEERNRGNFPPRFSGRQFPNYSSELNVNALELEDSALYLCASRAGQGFNEKLFFGSGTQLSVL.

V is TRBV9 and J is TRBJ1-2, with D perhaps TRBD1 (6 bases). The germline V gene encodes CDR1 SGDLS and CDR2 YYNGEE. The CDR3 spans 14 residues. Trimming pared 3 bases from V and 2 bases from J, leaving 11 bases between. The CDR3 nucleotides read TGTGCCAGCAGCGGACCCACAGGGAACTATGGCTACACCTTC. Translated, it gives CASSGPTGNYGYTF.

This clone was counted a single time. The chain uses TRBV27 and TRBJ2-7; TRBD1 might be the D (6 bases). The V and J ends lost 4 bases and 5 bases respectively, with 15 bases between them. This CDR3 contains 14 residues. Germline loops: CDR1 MNHEY, CDR2 SMNVEV (reference sequence). The CDR3 coding sequence is TGTGCCAGCAGTTCGCCAGGGGCTAATGACGAGCAGTACTTC. Translated: CASSSPGANDEQYF.

This clone has only one observation. The J gene is TRBJ2-7, the V gene TRBV6-5; the match to TRBD1 covers 7 bases. The trim removed 0 bases at V and 6 bases at J, leaving 2 bases unmatched. Germline CDR1 is MNHEY and CDR2 is SVGAGI. The CDR3 contains 13 residues. The CDR3 loop is CASSYSDRLEQYF. As DNA, the CDR3 is TGTGCCAGCAGTTACTCGGACAGGCTCGAGCAGTACTTC.

The CDR3 is CASSPQGAGGEKLFF. The CDR3 DNA reads TGCGCCAGCAGCCCACAGGGGGCAGGGGGTGAAAAACTGTTTTTT. V and J are TRBV5-1 and TRBJ1-4, with 9 bases matching TRBD1. The CDR3 is 15 residues long. Germline CDR1 SGHRS, CDR2 YFSETQ. Germline trimming cut 4 bases from V and 7 bases from J; bases unmatched to any gene: 8.

The chain recombines TRBV2 with TRBJ2-1; perhaps TRBD1 as D (5 bases). The CDR3 totals 13 residues. Germline V lookup: CDR1 SNHLY, CDR2 FYNNEI. Trimming removed 2 bases at V and 7 bases at J, with 9 bases between. CDR3 loop: CASSEQGWNEQFF. Written as DNA, the CDR3 is TGTGCCAGCAGTGAACAGGGTTGGAATGAGCAGTTCTTC. Complete variable domain (other parts from reference TRBV2 and TRBJ2-1): EPEVTQTPSHQVTQMGQEVILRCVPISNHLYFYWYRQILGQKVEFLVSFYNNEISEKSEIFDDQFSVERPDGSNFTLKIRSTKLEDSAMYFCASSEQGWNEQFFGPGTRLTVL.

This clone has only a few counts. The chain joins TRBV18 to TRBJ2-1; 12 bases agree with TRBD1. Germline V gene data show CDR1 as KGHSH and CDR2 as LQKENI. J was trimmed by 7 bases and V by 5 bases; bases with no gene match: 6. CDR3 size: 15 residues. The chain's CDR3 is CASSSGTGGKNEQFF. Here the CDR3 DNA reads TGTGCCAGCTCATCAGGGACAGGGGGCAAAAATGAGCAGTTCTTC.